One and the same sample provided the 30 T cell receptor beta chains below, sequenced in a study of CXCR4 blockade with PD-1 therapy in pancreatic cancer. Libraries were prepared by immunoSEQ multiplex PCR; TCRdb keeps only in-frame clonotypes and omits some of them. The sample carries approximately 8,900 clones, about three fifths recorded once. Sample: tumor tissue. Source of these receptors: a human donor with pancreatic ductal adenocarcinoma.

CDR3 loop: CASSEDPRGNEQFF. CDR3 DNA: TGTGCCAGCAGCGAGGACCCCCGGGGCAATGAGCAGTTCTTC. The chain combines TRBV9 with TRBJ2-1, with D maybe TRBD2 (5 bases). V was clipped by 3 bases and J by 6 bases, with 13 bases between them. Germline V gene sequence: CDR1 SGDLS, CDR2 YYNGEE. The CDR3 spans 14 residues.

The chain employs TRBV19 and TRBJ2-1; either TRBD1 or TRBD2 may fit D (5 bases each). The CDR3 spans 14 residues. V was clipped by 6 bases and J by 4 bases, with 13 bases between them. Per the germline V gene, CDR1 is LNHDA and CDR2 is SQIVND (reference sequence). CDR3 sequence: CASRRGTEYNEQFF. The CDR3 DNA follows: TGTGCCAGTAGACGTGGGACGGAATACAATGAGCAGTTCTTC.

The chain employs TRBV30 and TRBJ2-7, with a weak D call TRBD1 (6 bases). The CDR3 contains 14 residues. Germline V gives CDR1 GTSNPN, CDR2 SVGIG (reference sequence). V lost 1 base and J 7 bases, leaving 17 bases between the germline ends. The CDR3 DNA reads as TGTGCCTGGAGTGCCGGGACACTTAAGGGGGAGCAGTACTTC. As protein: CAWSAGTLKGEQYF.

The chain carries TRBV19 and TRBJ2-5; 7 nucleotides agree with TRBD1. J was trimmed by 5 bases and V by 5 bases; bases with no gene match: 2. CDR1 is LNHDA and CDR2 is SQIVND in the germline V gene (reference sequence). The CDR3 sequence is 12 residues long. CDR3 region: CASSQGGETQYF. The CDR3 nucleotides are TGTGCCAGTAGTCAAGGGGGCGAGACCCAGTACTTC.

This clone counts as medium-sized. As DNA, the CDR3 is TGTGCCAGCAGCTTAGACCCTCTAGCGGGGGGCCAAGAGACCCAGTACTTC. It translates to CASSLDPLAGGQETQYF. The chain is built from TRBV11-3 and TRBJ2-5, with TRBD2 matching over 11 bases. The CDR3 extends over 17 amino acids. In germline, CDR1 is SGHNT, CDR2 YENEEA. With 0 bases clipped from V and 1 base from J, the junction kept 4 bases outside the gene matches.

The chain joins TRBV25-1 to TRBJ2-7; no clear D. Germline V gene lookup returns CDR1 MGHDK and CDR2 SYGVNS. The V gene lost 7 bases and the J gene lost 7 bases, with 14 bases spanning the gap. The CDR3 is 12 residues long. The CDR3 DNA follows: TGTGCCAGCACCCCTGGGGTAGGGGAGCAGTACTTC. Its protein is CASTPGVGEQYF.

The V and J genes are TRBV6-8 and TRBJ1-4; D might be TRBD1 (5 bases). The germline V and J ends were trimmed by 4 bases and 5 bases, with 8 bases remaining between them. The CDR3 has 13 residues. Germline V gene lookup returns CDR1 MNHGY and CDR2 SAAAGT. As DNA, the CDR3 is TGTGCCAGCAGTTCAGGGTCGAATGAAAAACTGTTTTTT. It yields the protein CASSSGSNEKLFF.

The chain has TRBV29-1 and TRBJ2-1, with 9 positions matching TRBD2. After removal of 4 bases from V and 7 bases from J, the junction contained 14 bases not matched to a gene. CDR3 length equals 16 residues. Germline V gene lookup returns CDR1 SQVTM and CDR2 ANQGSEA. Here the CDR3 DNA reads TGCAGCGTTGCGTCTGTTCTAATAGCGGGAGTGAATGAGCAGTTCTTC. Encoded protein: CSVASVLIAGVNEQFF.

The gene calls are TRBV6-8 and TRBJ2-6, with a tentative D call TRBD1 (5 bases). CDR1 and CDR2 (germline): MNHGY, SAAAGT. The length of the CDR3 is 15 residues. Trimming removed 5 bases at V and 2 bases at J, with 10 bases between. The CDR3: CASSTGRAGANVLTF. For the CDR3, the DNA is TGTGCCAGCAGTACAGGCAGGGCTGGGGCCAACGTCCTGACTTTC.

Only a few counts were recorded for this clone. This sequence joins TRBV19 and TRBJ1-3; unclear D gene. Germline loops: CDR1 LNHDA, CDR2 SQIVND (reference sequence). V was shortened by 5 bases and J by 3 bases, with 14 bases between the two germline ends. The CDR3 sequence is 15 residues long. Here the CDR3 DNA reads TGTGCCAGTAGTCTGGCTTCCACGAGTGGAAACACCATATATTTT. Translation gives CASSLASTSGNTIYF. The full variable domain, rest sourced from reference TRBV19 and TRBJ1-3, is DGGITQSPKYLFRKEGQNVTLSCEQNLNHDAMYWYRQDPGQGLRLIYYSQIVNDFQKGDIAEGYSVSREKKESFPLTVTSAQKNPTAFYLCASSLASTSGNTIYFGEGSWLTVV.

This chain links TRBV11-3 with TRBJ2-3, with no clear D. Germline loops: CDR1 SGHNT, CDR2 YENEEA. The CDR3 is made up of 17 amino acids. V lost 1 base to trimming and J lost 1 base, with 15 bases between them. CDR3 nucleotide sequence: TGTGCCAGCAGCTTAGTCGCTTGGGCAGGCCGCACAGATACGCAGTATTTT. It encodes CASSLVAWAGRTDTQYF.

The gene calls are TRBV14 and TRBJ2-7; D gene uncertain. Germline CDR1 reads SGHDN; CDR2 reads FVKESK. CDR3 length: 12 residues. Trimming took off 4 bases at V and 3 bases at J, with 7 bases between the two ends. The CDR3 protein is CASSPPNYEQYF. In DNA, the CDR3 is TGTGCCAGCAGCCCGCCTAACTACGAGCAGTACTTC.

The chain joins TRBV25-1 to TRBJ2-3; D possibly matches TRBD1 or TRBD2 (5 bases each). The germline gives CDR1 MGHDK, CDR2 SYGVNS. The CDR3 is 13 residues long. Trimming took off 6 bases at V and 3 bases at J, with 10 bases between the two ends. The CDR3, as DNA: TGTGCCAGCAGGGGGTGGGGGACAGATACGCAGTATTTT. Protein sequence: CASRGWGTDTQYF.

The chain employs TRBV9 and TRBJ1-4; D is uncertain. The CDR3 is 13 amino acids. The germline gives CDR1 SGDLS, CDR2 YYNGEE. Trimming shortened V by 5 bases and J by 8 bases, and 13 bases separated the two germline ends. The CDR3 nucleotides read TGTGCCAGCAGTAAGGACGGTAGGGAAAAACTGTTTTTT. It yields the protein CASSKDGREKLFF.

The J gene is TRBJ2-4, the V gene TRBV5-1; unclear D gene. The CDR3 has 15 residues. The ends were cut back, 2 bases at V and 0 bases at J, with 9 bases in the middle. Germline values: CDR1 SGHRS, CDR2 YFSETQ. CDR3 amino acids: CASSFGVIAKNIQYF. The CDR3 DNA sequence: TGCGCCAGCAGCTTCGGAGTCATAGCCAAAAACATTCAGTACTTC. The variable domain in full, completed from reference TRBV5-1 and TRBJ2-4, reads KAGVTQTPRYLIKTRGQQVTLSCSPISGHRSVSWYQQTPGQGLQFLFEYFSETQRNKGNFPGRFSGRQFSNSRSEMNVSTLELGDSALYLCASSFGVIAKNIQYFGAGTRLSVL.

The gene calls are TRBV18 and TRBJ2-5; no definite D call. Germline V gene data show CDR1 as KGHSH and CDR2 as LQKENI. Trimming cost V 3 bases and J 2 bases, with 4 bases left between them. The CDR3 covers 12 residues. The DNA for the CDR3 is TGTGCCAGCTCACCCGGGCAAGAGACCCAGTACTTC. Protein sequence: CASSPGQETQYF.

This clone showed up just once. This CDR3 is CAWGDSYNSPLHF. In nucleotides, the CDR3 is TGTGCCTGGGGAGACTCCTATAATTCACCCCTCCACTTT. The rearrangement joins TRBV30 to TRBJ1-6; D remains unclear. Germline CDR1 is GTSNPN and CDR2 is SVGIG (reference sequence). The CDR3 has 13 residues. V was cut by 5 bases and J by 0 bases, with 5 bases left in between.

This clone was counted between two and nine times. This chain uses TRBV30 with TRBJ2-3, with a possible D match to TRBD2 (7 bases). The CDR3 extends over 14 amino acids. Germline CDR1 GTSNPN, CDR2 SVGIG (reference sequence). Trimming removed 3 bases from V and 8 bases from J, with 18 bases in between. The CDR3 nucleotides read TGTGCCTGGAGCTTGGGGGGGCCATTAAGTACGCAGTATTTT. Translating gives CAWSLGGPLSTQYF.

The chain joins TRBV25-1 to TRBJ2-3; 8 nucleotides align to TRBD2. J gave up 8 bases and V 6 bases, and 4 bases lay outside the gene matches. Germline loops: CDR1 MGHDK, CDR2 SYGVNS. The CDR3 is 12 residues long. The CDR3 here is CASSAGGGTQYF. The CDR3 DNA follows: TGTGCCAGCAGCGCGGGGGGCGGTACGCAGTATTTT.

V gene TRBV15 combines with J gene TRBJ1-2; no reliable D call. Trimming took off 0 bases at V and 1 base at J, with 15 bases between the two ends. From germline, CDR1 is LNHNV and CDR2 YYDKDF (reference sequence). The length of the CDR3 is 17 residues. This CDR3 is CATSRDPVLADNYGYTF. The CDR3 DNA reads as TGTGCCACCAGCAGAGACCCGGTACTGGCCGATAACTATGGCTACACCTTC. Variable domain in full (rest from reference TRBV15 and TRBJ1-2): DAMVIQNPRYQVTQFGKPVTLSCSQTLNHNVMYWYQQKSSQAPKLLFHYYDKDFNNEADTPDNFQSRRPNTSFCFLDIRSPGLGDTAMYLCATSRDPVLADNYGYTFGSGTRLTVV.

The V call is TRBV7-6, the J call TRBJ2-7, with TRBD2 as a possible D gene (7 bases). CDR1 and CDR2 (germline): SGHVS, FNYEAQ. The ends were cut back, 0 bases at V and 5 bases at J, with 14 bases in the middle. This CDR3 has 15 residues. This CDR3 reads CASSLAGGRRNEQYF. CDR3 coding DNA: TGTGCCAGCAGCTTAGCGGGGGGGCGAAGGAACGAGCAGTACTTC. The variable domain in full, with the rest retrieved from reference TRBV7-6 and TRBJ2-7, is GAGVSQSPRYKVTKRGQDVALRCDPISGHVSLYWYRQALGQGPEFLTYFNYEAQQDKSGLPNDRFSAERPEGSISTLTIQRTEQRDSAMYRCASSLAGGRRNEQYFGPGTRLTVT.

This clone was observed a single time. The genes are TRBV28 and TRBJ2-1; TRBD1 aligns across 7 bases. Germline V gives CDR1 MDHEN, CDR2 SYDVKM. V lost 4 bases, J lost 5 bases, and 8 bases stayed unmatched. The CDR3 has 15 amino acids. The CDR3 DNA follows: TGTGCCAGCAGTTCCCCGGACAGGTCAGACAATGAGCAGTTCTTC. Translated, it gives CASSSPDRSDNEQFF.

V and J are TRBV10-2 and TRBJ2-3; D not resolved. Germline V lookup: CDR1 WSHSY, CDR2 SAAADI. This CDR3 is 14 amino acids long. V was pared by 2 bases and J by 0 bases, with 6 bases between. CDR3 in DNA: TGCGCCAGCAGTGAGCGCTTTAGCACAGATACGCAGTATTTT. It encodes CASSERFSTDTQYF.

This chain joins TRBV14 and TRBJ1-1; 9 nucleotides agree with TRBD1. The trim removed 5 bases at V and 2 bases at J, leaving 9 bases unmatched. CDR3 length: 16 amino acids. Germline CDR1 SGHDN, CDR2 FVKESK. This CDR3 is CASSVTGGVYNTEAFF. The CDR3 DNA is TGTGCCAGCAGCGTTACAGGGGGCGTTTACAACACTGAAGCTTTCTTT.

By sample share, this clone is medium-sized. The V and J genes are TRBV11-3 and TRBJ2-1; D is possibly TRBD2 (6 bases). The V gene's germline CDR1 is SGHNT and CDR2 YENEEA. This CDR3 is built from 15 residues. With 0 bases removed from V and 6 bases from J, the gap between germline ends came to 12 bases. DNA for the CDR3: TGTGCCAGCAGCTTAGAGTTGGGTAGCGGCAATGAGCAGTTCTTC. Translated: CASSLELGSGNEQFF. Together with reference TRBV11-3 and TRBJ2-1, the CDR3 gives the full variable domain: EAGVVQSPRYKIIEKKQPVAFWCNPISGHNTLYWYLQNLGQGPELLIRYENEEAVDDSQLPKDRFSAERLKGVDSTLKIQPAELGDSAVYLCASSLELGSGNEQFFGPGTRLTVL.

This clone has only one observation. The chain recombines TRBV15 with TRBJ2-3; D ambiguous. Trimming pared 7 bases from V and 0 bases from J, leaving 11 bases between. The CDR3 has 14 residues. CDR1 and CDR2 from the germline V gene are LNHNV and YYDKDF (reference sequence). Here the CDR3 reads CATTEMRSTDTQYF. DNA of the CDR3: TGTGCCACCACCGAAATGCGGAGCACAGATACGCAGTATTTT.

This CDR3 is CASSLKVPGSPAIRTDTQYF. CDR3 DNA: TGTGCCAGCAGCTTAAAAGTCCCGGGATCACCGGCGATTCGCACAGATACGCAGTATTTT. The chain couples TRBV11-3 to TRBJ2-3, with TRBD2 as a possible D gene (5 bases). CDR3 size: 20 residues. Germline V gives CDR1 SGHNT, CDR2 YENEEA. V lost 2 bases, J lost 1 base, and 25 bases lay in between.

The rearrangement joins TRBV15 to TRBJ2-3, with 9 bases that match TRBD2. The germline CDR1 and CDR2 sequences are LNHNV and YYDKDF (reference sequence). Trimming took 2 bases from V and 4 from J; bases not matched to a gene: 7. This CDR3 comprises 16 residues. The DNA of the CDR3 is TGTGCCACCAGCAGACCACTTCGCGGGGGGGCAGATACGCAGTATTTT. This sequence encodes CATSRPLRGGADTQYF.

J is TRBJ2-3 and V is TRBV19; 14 bases match TRBD2. Germline V lookup: CDR1 LNHDA, CDR2 SQIVND (reference sequence). The J segment lost 2 bases and the V segment lost 6 bases, leaving 4 bases of the junction unmatched. The CDR3 has 16 residues. The CDR3 region is CASSPGLAGATDTQYF. DNA for the CDR3: TGTGCCAGTAGCCCGGGACTAGCGGGGGCCACAGATACGCAGTATTTT.

V and J are TRBV9 and TRBJ1-4; D gene ambiguous. CDR3 size: 15 residues. Trimming took 4 bases from V and 7 from J, leaving 17 bases between them. Looked up from germline, CDR1 is SGDLS and CDR2 is YYNGEE. In DNA form, the CDR3 reads TGTGCCAGCAGCCCGACCGTTCTTGGAGGTGAAAAACTGTTTTTT. This translates into CASSPTVLGGEKLFF.